This T cell receptor (beta chain) was captured by sequencing in a study of blood T cell repertoires in COVID-19. As originally analysed: Reference gene primer amplification gave nucleated cell count estimates. Generated by immunoSEQ multiplex PCR, the TCRdb table keeps only in-frame clones and is missing some. Clone size and the V and J calls come from that table; the DNA yielded D and trimming. The table has some 86,000 clones, around 85% seen once; the top ten hold 13% to 15%. Trimming removed 4 bases from V and 0 bases from J, with 14 bases in between. Germline values: CDR1 KGHSH, CDR2 LQKENI. This CDR3 is built from 16 residues.

The sample consisted of peripheral blood. This receptor was obtained from a woman in her sixties or seventies with acute or convalescent COVID-19. The chain combines TRBV18 with TRBJ2-3, with a tentative D call TRBD1 (6 bases). CDR3 sequence (DNA): TGTGCCAGCTCACAAAACCTCCAGGGGAGCACAGATACGCAGTATTTT. This codes for CASSQNLQGSTDTQYF. Combining the CDR3 with reference TRBV18 and TRBJ2-3 gives the whole variable domain NAGVMQNPRHLVRRRGQEARLRCSPMKGHSHVYWYRQLPEEGLKFMVYLQKENIIDESGMPKERFSAEFPKEGPSILRIQQVVRGDSAAYFCASSQNLQGSTDTQYFGPGTRLTVL.